This record looks at one TCR beta chain sequence and its context. Antigen unknown. The data were obtained in a study of T cell repertoires in cytomegalovirus infection. TCRdb called the reads again in MiXCR, with one record for every CDR3 protein. Of about 570,000 distinct CDR3 sequences in the sample, 35% to 50% were seen once. The origin of this receptor is a human donor in good health (CMV status not recorded). Some clones in this sample may be carry-over from other donors' samples. Sample: cultured PBMCs, taken from culture after CMV antigen stimulation.

The CDR3, as DNA: TGCGCCAGCAGCCCGAGACAGGTGGGGAACACTGAAGCTTTCTTT. This encodes CASSPRQVGNTEAFF. The V call is TRBV4-1, the J call TRBJ1-1; possibly TRBD1 for D (6 bases). The CDR3 has 15 amino acids. V was cut by 4 bases and J by 1 base, with 13 bases left in between. Germline V gene sequence: CDR1 MGHRA, CDR2 YSYEKL.